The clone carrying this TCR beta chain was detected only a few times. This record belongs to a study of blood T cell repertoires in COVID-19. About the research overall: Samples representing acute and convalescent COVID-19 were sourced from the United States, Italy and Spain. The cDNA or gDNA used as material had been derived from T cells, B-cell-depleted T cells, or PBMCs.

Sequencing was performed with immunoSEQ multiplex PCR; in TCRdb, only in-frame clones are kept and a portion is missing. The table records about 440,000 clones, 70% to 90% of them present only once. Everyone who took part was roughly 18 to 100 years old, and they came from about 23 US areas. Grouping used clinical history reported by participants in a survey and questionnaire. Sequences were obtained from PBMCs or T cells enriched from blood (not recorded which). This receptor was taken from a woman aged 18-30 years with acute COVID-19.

The CDR3: CASSDRGTGSFDEQFF. The CDR3, as DNA: TGTGCCAGCAGTGATCGGGGGACAGGGTCATTCGATGAGCAGTTCTTC. The chain links TRBV2 to TRBJ2-1; 9 bases agree with TRBD1. CDR1 SNHLY and CDR2 FYNNEI come from the germline V gene. The CDR3 extends over 16 amino acids. The V and J ends lost 3 bases and 8 bases, in that order; junction bases with no gene match: 11.